This T cell receptor beta chain stems from a study of vaccination effects on CD4 cells after COVID-19. General observations from the study: Substantial clonal contraction characterized both infection- and vaccine-induced clones late after vaccination. New vaccine-induced clones made up most post-vaccine spike-reactive clones in convalescents.

The data were produced by immunoSEQ multiplex PCR, yet TCRdb's version contains in-frame clones alone and is incomplete. Of roughly 26,000 clones listed, 70% to 80% were seen once; the top ten hold roughly 15%. Note on this clone: The antigen remains unidentified.

V was shortened by 1 base and J by 3 bases, with 13 bases between the two germline ends. CDR1 and CDR2 from the germline V gene are SGHAT and FQNNGV. The CDR3 consists of 15 residues. Expansion of antigen-specific CD4+ T cells with viral peptide pools was carried out by the ViraFEST assay before sequencing. After roughly 9 days in culture, the CD4+ T cells were isolated. Their SARS-CoV-2 infection, verified by PCR, occurred between March and December 2020. Each culture well received roughly 1.8 million PBMC. These cells were then cultured in IMDM with 9 to 10 IU/ml IL-2 and 8.5 to 10 ug/ml peptides. Cultures had half their medium replaced with IL-2 medium on days 3 and 7.

The specimen was CD4+ T cells from PBMCs cultured with HCoV-NL63 spike peptides, collected before COVID-19 vaccination. This sequence was found in a human donor who had a prior SARS-CoV-2 infection. The chain couples TRBV11-2 to TRBJ2-7; D gene ambiguous. The CDR3, as DNA: TGTGCCAGCAGCTTAGGGGGTTTGTCTAACTACGAGCAGTACTTC. It specifies CASSLGGLSNYEQYF. Full variable domain (remainder filled in from reference TRBV11-2 and TRBJ2-7): EAGVAQSPRYKIIEKRQSVAFWCNPISGHATLYWYQQILGQGPKLLIQFQNNGVVDDSQLPKDRFSAERLKGVDSTLKIQPAKLEDSAVYLCASSLGGLSNYEQYFGPGTRLTVT.